The 26 T cell receptor beta chains presented below share a single source sample, sequenced in a study of Ad26.COV2.S vaccination and SARS-CoV-2 variants. As for treatment: 15 to 20 received Ad26.COV2.S at low or high dose, single or two shots; several received placebo; per-sample allocation not given. Day 63 after the first injection of vaccine or placebo was the sampling time. Some clones are missing from TCRdb's copy, which holds only in-frame ones; the method was immunoSEQ multiplex PCR. The sample holds 510,000 or so clones; 87% are singletons and the top ten take about 13%. The sample here was peripheral blood, taken in a trial of Ad26.COV2.S vaccine versus placebo. These receptor sequences come from a person aged 18-65 years who received the Ad26.COV2.S COVID-19 vaccine or a placebo.

The chain links TRBV19 to TRBJ2-3; D remains ambiguous. CDR1 LNHDA and CDR2 SQIVND come from the germline V gene (reference sequence). The CDR3 runs to 15 residues. V lost 3 bases and J lost 2, with 12 bases in between. CDR3 loop: CASSMAKQLTDTQYF. CDR3 bases: TGTGCCAGTAGTATGGCCAAACAACTCACAGATACGCAGTATTTT.

The J gene is TRBJ2-1, the V gene TRBV21-1; no check of the table's D call, TRBD2, against the DNA was made. TRBV21-1 is a pseudogene. The CDR3 has 18 amino acids. The CDR3 sequence is CASSKGRWAGSSYNEQFF. The CDR3 nucleotides are TGTGCCAGCAGCAAAGGAAGGTGGGCGGGTAGCTCCTACAATGAGCAGTTCTTC.

The count of this clone is one. This rearrangement joins TRBV7-2 to TRBJ1-2; 8 nucleotides agree with TRBD1. The V gene end was trimmed by 2 bases and the J gene end by 3 bases; junction bases not matched to a gene: 8. Germline V lookup: CDR1 SGHTA, CDR2 FQGNSA. CDR3 length equals 16 residues. CDR3 sequence (DNA): TGTGCCAGCAGCTTAATTGGACAGGGAGCTTACTATGGCTACACCTTC. This gives the protein CASSLIGQGAYYGYTF.

The V gene is TRBV29-1, the J gene TRBJ2-7, with 7 positions matching TRBD2. Looked up from germline, CDR1 is SQVTM and CDR2 is ANQGSEA. V lost 0 bases and J lost 1; bases outside the gene matches: 6. The CDR3 loop spans 15 amino acids. This chain's CDR3 is CSVEDSGIGSYEQYF. CDR3 bases: TGCAGCGTTGAAGACAGCGGGATTGGATCCTACGAGCAGTACTTC.

The chain carries TRBV11-2 and TRBJ1-2; D is undetermined. With 1 base removed from V and 0 bases from J, the gap between germline ends came to 9 bases. Germline V lookup: CDR1 SGHAT, CDR2 FQNNGV. The CDR3 length is 15 residues. CDR3 in amino acids: CASSLGLTTNYGYTF. The CDR3 DNA sequence: TGTGCCAGCAGCTTAGGCCTCACGACTAACTATGGCTACACCTTC.

The chain recombines TRBV15 with TRBJ2-7, with 10 bases identical to TRBD2. Germline lookup yields CDR1 LNHNV and CDR2 YYDKDF (reference sequence). The CDR3 runs 17 residues. With 0 bases clipped from V and 0 bases from J, the junction kept 5 bases outside the gene matches. The DNA of the CDR3 is TGTGCCACCAGCAGAGATTACGGGACTAGCGTCTCCTACGAGCAGTACTTC. Its translation is CATSRDYGTSVSYEQYF. Complete variable domain (other parts from reference TRBV15 and TRBJ2-7): DAMVIQNPRYQVTQFGKPVTLSCSQTLNHNVMYWYQQKSSQAPKLLFHYYDKDFNNEADTPDNFQSRRPNTSFCFLDIRSPGLGDTAMYLCATSRDYGTSVSYEQYFGPGTRLTVT.

V gene TRBV28 combines with J gene TRBJ1-6, with TRBD1 matching 9 bases. Germline values: CDR1 MDHEN, CDR2 SYDVKM. The CDR3 runs to 14 residues. With V trimmed by 3 bases and J by 9 bases, 3 bases remained unmatched. In DNA, the CDR3 is TGTGCCAGCAGTTTGCCGGGACAGGGTTCACCCCTCCACTTT. Its translation: CASSLPGQGSPLHF.

The chain couples TRBV28 to TRBJ1-2; a possible D gene is TRBD1 (6 bases). The CDR3 covers 14 residues. Germline V gene sequence: CDR1 MDHEN, CDR2 SYDVKM. V lost 6 bases and J 6 bases, leaving 17 bases between the germline ends. The CDR3 here is CASSPIPRGNGYTF. DNA for the CDR3: TGTGCCAGCAGCCCAATCCCTAGGGGGAATGGCTACACCTTC.

The chain recombines TRBV7-7 with TRBJ2-2; the D gene is possibly TRBD2 (6 bases). Germline values: CDR1 SSHAT, CDR2 FNYEAQ (reference sequence). Between the trimmed V and J ends, which lost 8 bases and 1 base, there was a span of 11 bases. The CDR3 contains 14 residues. CDR3 nucleotides: TGTGCCAGCCGGGGGACGCGGAACACCGGGGAGCTGTTTTTT. It translates to CASRGTRNTGELFF.

The chain combines TRBV28 with TRBJ1-4, with a tentative D call TRBD1 (5 bases). There are 15 residues in the CDR3. Germline V gene lookup returns CDR1 MDHEN and CDR2 SYDVKM. V shed 3 bases and J shed 8 bases, with 16 bases lying between them. The chain's CDR3 is CASSLPLSGEEKLFF. For the CDR3, the DNA is TGTGCCAGCAGTTTGCCCCTCTCGGGGGAAGAAAAACTGTTTTTT.

This clone was detected a few times. The J gene is TRBJ1-3, the V gene TRBV6-5, with D hard to call. The CDR3 runs to 11 residues. Trimming shortened V by 8 bases and J by 8 bases, and 10 bases separated the two germline ends. The germline V gene has CDR1 MNHEY and CDR2 SVGAGI. The CDR3 DNA reads TGTGCCAGCCGGGAGTGGGACACCATATATTTT. It is translated as CASREWDTIYF.

V gene TRBV2 combines with J gene TRBJ2-1; 13 positions match TRBD2. Germline V lookup: CDR1 SNHLY, CDR2 FYNNEI. V dropped 2 bases and J dropped 9; count of bases not matched to a gene: 4. There are 15 residues in the CDR3. DNA of the CDR3: TGTGCCAGCAGTGAAATGGGACTAGCGGGAAGTGAGCAGTTCTTC. Translated: CASSEMGLAGSEQFF. The full variable domain, its missing parts supplied by reference TRBV2 and TRBJ2-1, is EPEVTQTPSHQVTQMGQEVILRCVPISNHLYFYWYRQILGQKVEFLVSFYNNEISEKSEIFDDQFSVERPDGSNFTLKIRSTKLEDSAMYFCASSEMGLAGSEQFFGPGTRLTVL.

This clone appeared a few times. This rearrangement joins TRBV7-2 to TRBJ1-5; weak D call: TRBD1 (5 bases). V was clipped by 0 bases and J by 4 bases, with 10 bases between them. The CDR3 spans 15 residues. Germline CDR1 SGHTA, CDR2 FQGNSA. Here the CDR3 reads CASSLALGGNQPQHF. The CDR3, as DNA: TGTGCCAGCAGCTTAGCGCTTGGGGGAAATCAGCCCCAGCATTTT.

The V call is TRBV28, the J call TRBJ1-5; D is perhaps TRBD1 (5 bases). The ends were cut back, 10 bases at V and 4 bases at J, with 17 bases in the middle. The germline CDR1 and CDR2 sequences are MDHEN and SYDVKM. The CDR3 sequence is 14 residues long. CDR3 in DNA: TGTGCCACCACACAGACAGCCTCAAATCAGCCCCAGCATTTT. It is translated as CATTQTASNQPQHF.

Remarks on this clone: Other DNA sequences of this sample code for an identical CDR3. The chain combines TRBV19 with TRBJ2-7; possibly TRBD1 for D (5 bases). The CDR3 sequence is 13 residues long. CDR1 and CDR2 from the germline V gene are LNHDA and SQIVND (reference sequence). Trimming pared 5 bases from V and 1 base from J, leaving 9 bases between. This CDR3 is CASSATGSYEQYF. The DNA for the CDR3 is TGTGCCAGTAGTGCCACAGGTTCCTACGAGCAGTACTTC.

The rearrangement links TRBV19 to TRBJ2-7; 10 bases are shared with TRBD2. This CDR3 spans 20 amino acids. Germline CDR1 reads LNHDA; CDR2 reads SQIVND (reference sequence). The J segment lost 0 bases and the V segment lost 4 bases, leaving 18 bases of the junction unmatched. CDR3 nucleotide sequence: TGTGCCAGTAGTAAACTACCGGGACTAGCGCACCGAAGGAGCTCCTACGAGCAGTACTTC. It yields the protein CASSKLPGLAHRRSSYEQYF.

The chain uses TRBV27 and TRBJ1-1, with 8 bases lining up with TRBD1. Germline lookup yields CDR1 MNHEY and CDR2 SMNVEV (reference sequence). Unmatched junction bases numbered 12, after V lost 2 bases and J lost 1 base. The length of the CDR3 is 18 residues. CDR3 in DNA: TGTGCCAGCAGTTTAGGTCCCCCAGGGGGCGCCGGGAACACTGAAGCTTTCTTT. Residues: CASSLGPPGGAGNTEAFF.

To note about this clone: The sample holds other DNA sequences that translate to the same CDR3. The gene calls are TRBV6-5 and TRBJ2-1; 12 nucleotides agree with TRBD2. This CDR3 is built from 16 residues. J gave up 7 bases and V 0 bases, and 4 bases lay outside the gene matches. Germline V lookup: CDR1 MNHEY, CDR2 SVGAGI. The CDR3 spells CASSYSGLAGGNEQFF. CDR3 in DNA: TGTGCCAGCAGTTACTCGGGGCTAGCGGGAGGGAATGAGCAGTTCTTC.

The chain has TRBV6-5 and TRBJ1-1, with D uncertain. Germline values: CDR1 MNHEY, CDR2 SVGAGI. Trimming took off 2 bases at V and 8 bases at J, with 6 bases between the two ends. The CDR3 contains 11 residues. The DNA for the CDR3 is TGTGCCAGCAGTTACGGTTGGGAAGCTTTCTTT. Translated, it gives CASSYGWEAFF.

The V and J genes are TRBV4-1 and TRBJ2-1; possibly TRBD2 for D (6 bases). This CDR3 has 14 amino acids. Per germline, CDR1 MGHRA and CDR2 YSYEKL. V lost 3 bases and J lost 4, with 10 bases in between. CDR3 sequence reads: CASSQAGSYNEQFF. CDR3 coding DNA: TGCGCCAGCAGCCAGGCGGGATCTTACAATGAGCAGTTCTTC.

This chain connects TRBV29-1 to TRBJ2-5; possible D gene TRBD2, 5 bases. The V gene lost 1 base and the J gene lost 5 bases, with 11 bases spanning the gap. CDR3 size: 13 residues. Germline CDR1 SQVTM, CDR2 ANQGSEA. CDR3 protein: CSVEARESETQYF. The CDR3 DNA sequence: TGCAGCGTTGAAGCGAGGGAATCGGAGACCCAGTACTTC.

A remark on this clone: Other nucleotide sequences from this sample produce the same CDR3. V gene TRBV18 combines with J gene TRBJ1-5, with D tentatively TRBD1 (5 bases). The CDR3 is made up of 15 amino acids. The V gene's germline CDR1 is KGHSH and CDR2 LQKENI. The ends were cut back, 2 bases at V and 0 bases at J, with 8 bases in the middle. Here the CDR3 DNA reads TGTGCCAGCTCACCAGGGACGGCTAGCAATCAGCCCCAGCATTTT. Protein product: CASSPGTASNQPQHF. The whole variable domain, remainder taken from reference TRBV18 and TRBJ1-5, is NAGVMQNPRHLVRRRGQEARLRCSPMKGHSHVYWYRQLPEEGLKFMVYLQKENIIDESGMPKERFSAEFPKEGPSILRIQQVVRGDSAAYFCASSPGTASNQPQHFGDGTRLSIL.

This chain uses TRBV6-5 with TRBJ2-3; D is uncertain. With 11 bases removed from V and 1 base from J, the gap between germline ends came to 7 bases. The length of the CDR3 is 11 residues. CDR1 MNHEY and CDR2 SVGAGI come from the germline V gene. CDR3 region: CAPGRTDTQYF. CDR3 nucleotides: TGTGCCCCAGGCCGCACAGATACGCAGTATTTT.

This clone was recorded once. J is TRBJ2-5 and V is TRBV5-1, with a tentative D call TRBD2 (8 bases). The CDR3 totals 18 residues. V was cut by 4 bases and J by 2 bases, with 24 bases left in between. The germline gives CDR1 SGHRS, CDR2 YFSETQ. The CDR3 sequence: CASSIGLGLAGQQETQYF. For the CDR3, the DNA is TGCGCCAGCAGCATTGGGTTGGGTTTAGCGGGACAGCAAGAGACCCAGTACTTC.

The CDR3 DNA follows: TGTGCCAGCAGCTTCTCTATCCCCACCGGGGAGCTGTTTTTT. Amino acids: CASSFSIPTGELFF. The chain couples TRBV7-2 to TRBJ2-2; no firm D call. The V gene's germline CDR1 is SGHTA and CDR2 FQGNSA. The CDR3 consists of 14 residues. Trimming took off 3 bases at V and 4 bases at J, with 9 bases between the two ends.

This chain uses TRBV7-9 with TRBJ2-5; D might be TRBD1 (5 bases). The CDR3 length is 14 residues. Trimming shortened V by 5 bases and J by 1 base, and 11 bases separated the two germline ends. The germline gives CDR1 SEHNR, CDR2 FQNEAQ (reference sequence). The CDR3, as DNA: TGTGCCAGCAGCCCCCGACAGCTCCAAGAGACCCAGTACTTC. As protein: CASSPRQLQETQYF.